Listed here are 10 T cell receptor beta chains from one sample, sequenced in a study of cytomegalovirus exposure and HLA in healthy donors (dated by TCRdb to the late 2010s). Receptor amplification or capture employed the immunoSEQ multiplex PCR assay. For the multiplex PCR, a mixture combining 60 forward primers for TCR Vbeta segments and 13 reverse primers for TCR Jbeta segments was used. TCRdb provides this immuneACCESS table in a form limited to in-frame rearrangements. Some clones are lacking; in checked studies, under half of them reflect an unresolved V gene, and why the rest are absent is not known. This sample comprises approximately 100,000 clones, over 65% of them detected only once. The ten largest clones add up to around 5% of the sample. Sequencing was performed on PBMCs. The receptors shown here come from a female donor in good health and CMV-seropositive.

This chain connects TRBV5-1 to TRBJ2-7; 10 bases align to TRBD1. Germline assignment: CDR1 SGHRS and CDR2 YFSETQ. The CDR3 spans 15 residues. With 4 bases clipped from V and 3 bases from J, the junction kept 7 bases outside the gene matches. DNA of the CDR3: TGCGCCAGCAGCCAGGGACAGGGGTTTGGCTACGAGCAGTACTTC. It encodes CASSQGQGFGYEQYF.

This chain connects TRBV2 to TRBJ1-1, with a weak D call TRBD1 (5 bases). V was pared by 7 bases and J by 6 bases, with 12 bases between. There are 12 residues in the CDR3. Germline CDR1 and CDR2: SNHLY and FYNNEI. CDR3 in DNA: TGTGCCAGCACACAGGCTGTGGCTGAAGCTTTCTTT. Translating gives CASTQAVAEAFF.

The V gene is TRBV28, the J gene TRBJ2-3; 10 bases match TRBD2. Trimming at V came to 4 bases and at J to 7 bases, leaving 17 bases not matched to a gene. The CDR3 consists of 18 residues. Germline V gives CDR1 MDHEN, CDR2 SYDVKM. CDR3 region: CASSSRGVALAGENTQYF. The CDR3 nucleotides read TGTGCCAGCAGTTCCCGGGGGGTGGCGCTAGCGGGAGAAAATACGCAGTATTTT. Full variable domain (remainder filled in from reference TRBV28 and TRBJ2-3): DVKVTQSSRYLVKRTGEKVFLECVQDMDHENMFWYRQDPGLGLRLIYFSYDVKMKEKGDIPEGYSVSREKKERFSLILESASTNQTSMYLCASSSRGVALAGENTQYFGPGTRLTVL.

The chain joins TRBV7-6 to TRBJ2-7; D gene uncertain. Germline-derived CDR1 and CDR2 are SGHVS and FNYEAQ. Trimming shortened V by 1 base and J by 3 bases, and 7 bases separated the two germline ends. CDR3 length: 13 residues. The CDR3 DNA follows: TGTGCCAGCAGCTTAGGCAGGAACTACGAGCAGTACTTC. Its protein product is CASSLGRNYEQYF.

The V call is TRBV28, the J call TRBJ1-5; maybe TRBD1 (6 bases). V lost 6 bases to trimming and J lost 2 bases, with 17 bases between them. Germline assignment: CDR1 MDHEN and CDR2 SYDVKM. The CDR3 totals 16 residues. The CDR3 region is CASSPQGWMRNQPQHF. The CDR3 DNA is TGTGCCAGCAGCCCACAGGGTTGGATGCGCAATCAGCCCCAGCATTTT.

This clone has just one count. This chain connects TRBV11-2 to TRBJ2-1, with 8 nucleotides matching TRBD2. The J segment lost 7 bases and the V segment lost 5 bases, leaving 4 bases of the junction unmatched. The CDR3 extends over 13 amino acids. CDR1 SGHAT and CDR2 FQNNGV come from the germline V gene. The CDR3 is CASSPTSVNEQFF. CDR3 sequence (DNA): TGTGCCAGCAGCCCGACTAGCGTGAATGAGCAGTTCTTC.

This sequence joins TRBV19 and TRBJ1-2, with D possibly TRBD1 on 6 matching bases. Germline V lookup: CDR1 LNHDA, CDR2 SQIVND (reference sequence). The CDR3 is made up of 15 amino acids. V lost 4 bases and J lost 3, with 15 bases in between. The CDR3 sequence is CASSTDRRAHYGYTF. DNA of the CDR3: TGTGCCAGTAGTACTGACAGGAGAGCCCACTATGGCTACACCTTC.

The chain combines TRBV27 with TRBJ2-1, with 9 bases lining up with TRBD2. V was pared by 6 bases and J by 4 bases, with 10 bases of the junction left unmatched. Germline CDR1 MNHEY, CDR2 SMNVEV (reference sequence). The CDR3 is 16 amino acids. The CDR3 nucleotides read TGTGCCAGCAGCCGCTCGGCGGGAGGGGGGTACAATGAGCAGTTCTTC. Protein: CASSRSAGGGYNEQFF.

The V and J genes are TRBV6-5 and TRBJ1-3; D ambiguous. Between the trimmed V and J ends, which lost 5 bases and 8 bases, there was a span of 13 bases. This CDR3 is 13 amino acids long. CDR1 and CDR2 from the germline V gene are MNHEY and SVGAGI. CDR3 nucleotide sequence: TGTGCCAGCAGTCCCCGCGCGTCGGACACCATATATTTT. Protein product: CASSPRASDTIYF.

The rearrangement uses TRBV6-6 and TRBJ2-3; 7 bases align to TRBD2. CDR1 is MNHNY and CDR2 is SVGAGI in the germline V gene (reference sequence). V lost 9 bases to trimming and J lost 2 bases; unmatched junction nucleotides: 8. The length of the CDR3 is 14 residues. Here the CDR3 DNA reads TGTGCCAGTAGGAGGGAGGGCCTCACAGATACGCAGTATTTT. Residues: CASRREGLTDTQYF.